The 4 T cell receptor beta chains below were found in one sample sequenced in a study of T cell clonality in common variable immunodeficiency. Some clones are missing from TCRdb's copy, which holds only in-frame ones; the method was immunoSEQ multiplex PCR. The sample holds about 34,000 clones, and no clone turns up only once. The specimen sequenced was peripheral blood mononuclear cells. All receptors come from a person aged 18 to 75 in good health.

The table lists this clone with many counts. The DNA ends 3 residues before the CDR3 does, and the rest of the CDR3 is filled in from the germline J gene. The rearrangement uses TRBV20-1 and TRBJ1-5; a weak D match, TRBD1 (5 bases). Trimming took 1 base from V and 4 from J, leaving 8 bases between them. Per the germline V gene, CDR1 is DFQATT and CDR2 is SNEGSKA (reference sequence). This CDR3 comprises 13 residues. The covered CDR3 bases are TGCAGTGCTAGAGGGTCAGGGAATCAGCCC. It is translated as CSARGSGNQP. The complete CDR3 reads CSARGSGNQPQHF.

This clone has ten or more counts. The read falls 3 residues short of the CDR3 end, and the missing part is taken from the germline J gene. This chain connects TRBV7-2 to TRBJ2-5; 8 bases agree with TRBD2. Looked up from germline, CDR1 is SGHTA and CDR2 is FQGNSA. The V gene end was trimmed by 5 bases and the J gene end by 7 bases; junction bases not matched to a gene: 12. The CDR3 is 15 residues long. Incomplete CDR3 DNA: TGTGCCAGCAGCACCCGGGGGGGGAGATTCGGGACC. Its translation: CASSTRGGRFGT. The whole CDR3 region reads CASSTRGGRFGTQYF.

Many counts were recorded for this clone. The CDR3 end falls 3 residues outside the read, so it is completed with the germline J gene. The chain joins TRBV20-1 to TRBJ2-7; 9 bases fit TRBD1. Germline-derived CDR1 and CDR2 are DFQATT and SNEGSKA (reference sequence). CDR3 length: 15 residues. Germline trimming cut 1 base from V and 6 bases from J; bases unmatched to any gene: 10. The CDR3 bases that were read are TGCAGTGCTAGAGGGCTGGGACAGGGTCCATCCGAG. It encodes CSARGLGQGPSE. The full-length CDR3 reads as CSARGLGQGPSEQYF.

This clone showed up many times. The missing CDR3 end, 3 residues past where the read stops, is filled in from the germline J gene. The chain is built from TRBV5-1 and TRBJ2-1; D possibly corresponds to TRBD2 (5 bases). CDR1 is SGHRS and CDR2 is YFSETQ in the germline V gene. The CDR3 extends over 14 amino acids. The V end was cut by 4 bases, the J end by 2 bases, with 10 bases between. The part of the CDR3 DNA that was read is TGCGCCAGCAGCACCAGCGGAGCCTACAATGAG. Translated: CASSTSGAYNE. The whole CDR3 sequence reads CASSTSGAYNEQFF.